Listed below are T cell receptor beta chains from one sample, sequenced in a study of control samples from healthy donors and cancer patients. The table came from immunoSEQ multiplex PCR; TCRdb's copy has only in-frame clones and leaves some out. The sample lists fewer than 100,000 clones, roughly 78% occurring once. The sample consisted of blood. These receptors were collected from a woman aged 55-69 years in good health. The CDR3 runs from the conserved cysteine through the conserved F or W. The D gene is left open where the match is weak. Where a row states a size, it is once, few, many or the class of an expanded clone; other rows omit it.

d_call: NA
j_call: TRBJ2-5
v_call: TRBV19
clone_size: NA
cdr3_nt: TGTGCCAGTAGACCTGACAGGACCCAAGAGACCCAGTACTTC
cdr3_aa: CASRPDRTQETQYF

d_call: TRBD2
j_call: TRBJ2-2
v_call: TRBV5-4
clone_size: NA
cdr3_nt: TGTGCCAGCAGCTCCTATGGGGGGGGGAACACCGGGGAGCTGTTTTTT
cdr3_aa: CASSSYGGGNTGELFF

d_call: TRBD2
j_call: TRBJ2-5
v_call: TRBV7-6
clone_size: NA
cdr3_nt: TGTGCCAGCAGCTCTACGGGACTAGCAGCGACCCAGTACTTC
cdr3_aa: CASSSTGLAATQYF

d_call: TRBD2
j_call: TRBJ2-1
v_call: TRBV7-2
clone_size: NA
cdr3_nt: TGTGCCAGCAGCTCCTATTTCCCCGGGGCTAGCGGATCCGGGGAGCAGTTCTTC
cdr3_aa: CASSSYFPGASGSGEQFF

d_call: TRBD1
j_call: TRBJ1-2
v_call: TRBV6-1
clone_size: few
cdr3_nt: TGTGCCAGCAGTGACCAGGACCGGGACAGAAACTATGGCTACACCTTC
cdr3_aa: CASSDQDRDRNYGYTF

d_call: NA
j_call: TRBJ1-1
v_call: TRBV3-1/TRBV3-2
clone_size: NA
cdr3_nt: TGTGCCAGCAGTCCAAAGGGGCGGCTGAACACTGAAGCTTTCTTT
cdr3_aa: CASSPKGRLNTEAFF

d_call: NA
j_call: TRBJ1-5
v_call: TRBV6-1
clone_size: NA
cdr3_nt: TGTGCCAGCAGTGTCAGCGGGACCCAACCCTATAGCAATCAGCCCCAGCATTTT
cdr3_aa: CASSVSGTQPYSNQPQHF

d_call: NA
j_call: TRBJ2-4
v_call: TRBV19
clone_size: few
cdr3_nt: TGTGCCAGTAGTATGGAGGACACCTACAAAAACATTCAGTACTTC
cdr3_aa: CASSMEDTYKNIQYF

d_call: NA
j_call: TRBJ1-3
v_call: TRBV5-1
clone_size: NA
cdr3_nt: TGCGCCAGCAGCTTCAACTCTGGAAACACCATATATTTT
cdr3_aa: CASSFNSGNTIYF

d_call: NA
j_call: TRBJ2-7
v_call: TRBV4-1
clone_size: NA
cdr3_nt: TGCGCCAGCAGCCAAGGGCAGGGTTTCTACGAGCAGTACTTC
cdr3_aa: CASSQGQGFYEQYF

d_call: NA
j_call: TRBJ2-3
v_call: TRBV6-1
clone_size: NA
cdr3_nt: TGTGCCAGCAGTGAAGAGTACAGCACAGATACGCAGTATTTT
cdr3_aa: CASSEEYSTDTQYF

d_call: NA
j_call: TRBJ2-5
v_call: TRBV23-1
clone_size: NA
cdr3_nt: TGCGCCAGCAGTCATCTCCAGGGGGGGGAGACCCAGTACTTC
cdr3_aa: CASSHLQGGETQYF

d_call: NA
j_call: TRBJ1-2
v_call: TRBV12-3/TRBV12-4
clone_size: NA
cdr3_nt: TGTGCCAGCAGTTTTAGGGGGGGAGGCTACACCTTC
cdr3_aa: CASSFRGGGYTF

d_call: NA
j_call: TRBJ2-2
v_call: TRBV11-2
clone_size: NA
cdr3_nt: TGTGCCAGCAGCTTGTCTAGGACCGGGGAGCTGTTTTTT
cdr3_aa: CASSLSRTGELFF

d_call: TRBD1
j_call: TRBJ1-2
v_call: TRBV29-1
clone_size: NA
cdr3_nt: TGCAGCGTTTCCAGTCAAACAGGGGGCGGCTATGGCTACACCTTC
cdr3_aa: CSVSSQTGGGYGYTF

d_call: NA
j_call: TRBJ2-7
v_call: TRBV21-1
clone_size: NA
cdr3_nt: TGTGCCAGCAGCAAAGTCGGTATTAGGGACAGCTACTACGAGCAGTACTTC
cdr3_aa: CASSKVGIRDSYYEQYF

d_call: NA
j_call: TRBJ1-2
v_call: TRBV27
clone_size: few
cdr3_nt: TGTGCCAGCAGTTTAGATCGGTGGACAGACATTGCCTTC
cdr3_aa: CASSLDRWTDIAF

d_call: TRBD1
j_call: TRBJ2-7
v_call: TRBV5-4
clone_size: few
cdr3_nt: TGTGCCAGCAGCTACTTTTCCGGGACAGGTGCCTACGAGCAGTACTTC
cdr3_aa: CASSYFSGTGAYEQYF

d_call: NA
j_call: TRBJ2-4
v_call: TRBV14
clone_size: NA
cdr3_nt: TGTGCCAGCAGCCAAATAGGGACCTCAGGTGACAAAAACATTCAGTACTTC
cdr3_aa: CASSQIGTSGDKNIQYF

d_call: TRBD1
j_call: TRBJ1-4
v_call: TRBV5-5
clone_size: NA
cdr3_nt: TGTGCCAGCAGCGGCGGGACAGGGTATGAAAAACTGTTTTTT
cdr3_aa: CASSGGTGYEKLFF

d_call: NA
j_call: TRBJ1-2
v_call: TRBV28
clone_size: few
cdr3_nt: TGTGCCAGCAGTTTGTCAGGAGGACTAGTCTATGGCTACACCTTC
cdr3_aa: CASSLSGGLVYGYTF

d_call: NA
j_call: TRBJ2-7
v_call: TRBV11-2
clone_size: NA
cdr3_nt: TGTGCCAGCAGCCCTTACCCGGGGGCGAGCTCCTACGAGCAGTACTTC
cdr3_aa: CASSPYPGASSYEQYF

d_call: TRBD1
j_call: TRBJ2-7
v_call: TRBV19
clone_size: NA
cdr3_nt: TGTGCCAGTAGTTTCGGACAGGGAGGCTACGAGCAGTACTTC
cdr3_aa: CASSFGQGGYEQYF

d_call: TRBD1
j_call: TRBJ1-6
v_call: TRBV28
clone_size: NA
cdr3_nt: TGTGCCAGCAGACCTCCGACAGGGGGTAATAATTCACCCCTCCACTTT
cdr3_aa: CASRPPTGGNNSPLHF

d_call: NA
j_call: TRBJ1-5
v_call: TRBV18
clone_size: NA
cdr3_nt: TGTGCCAGCTCACCGGCCGGCCCAGGGCTCAATCAGCCCCAGCATTTT
cdr3_aa: CASSPAGPGLNQPQHF

d_call: NA
j_call: TRBJ2-7
v_call: TRBV11-3
clone_size: NA
cdr3_nt: TGTGCCAGCAGCTTAGAGGCCCTGATGGAGAACGAGCAGTACTTC
cdr3_aa: CASSLEALMENEQYF

d_call: TRBD2
j_call: TRBJ2-7
v_call: TRBV29-1
clone_size: NA
cdr3_nt: TGCAGCGTTGAAGTTGGGAGGGGCTTGGGGGAGCAGTACTTC
cdr3_aa: CSVEVGRGLGEQYF

d_call: NA
j_call: TRBJ1-4
v_call: TRBV28
clone_size: NA
cdr3_nt: TGTGCCAGCAGTTTGGGCGGACGGACAACTAATGAAAAACTGTTTTTT
cdr3_aa: CASSLGGRTTNEKLFF

d_call: NA
j_call: TRBJ1-2
v_call: TRBV19
clone_size: NA
cdr3_nt: TGTGCCAGTAGTATGGGTCCGGGATTTGGCGGCTACACCTTC
cdr3_aa: CASSMGPGFGGYTF

d_call: NA
j_call: TRBJ1-5
v_call: TRBV5-4
clone_size: few
cdr3_nt: TGTGCCAGCAGCCGCGGGGGAAATCAGCCCCAGCATTTT
cdr3_aa: CASSRGGNQPQHF

d_call: NA
j_call: TRBJ1-2
v_call: TRBV7-2
clone_size: NA
cdr3_nt: TGTGCCAGCAGCCCCGTCCACTTGGGATCTGGCTACACCTTC
cdr3_aa: CASSPVHLGSGYTF

d_call: TRBD1
j_call: TRBJ2-2
v_call: TRBV6-6
clone_size: NA
cdr3_nt: TGTGCCAGCAGCCCTCGGGACAGGGGGGACACCGGGGAGCTGTTTTTT
cdr3_aa: CASSPRDRGDTGELFF

d_call: TRBD2
j_call: TRBJ2-3
v_call: TRBV7-2
clone_size: NA
cdr3_nt: TGTGCCAGCAGGTTGATAGCGGGGGGCGACACAGATACGCAGTATTTT
cdr3_aa: CASRLIAGGDTDTQYF